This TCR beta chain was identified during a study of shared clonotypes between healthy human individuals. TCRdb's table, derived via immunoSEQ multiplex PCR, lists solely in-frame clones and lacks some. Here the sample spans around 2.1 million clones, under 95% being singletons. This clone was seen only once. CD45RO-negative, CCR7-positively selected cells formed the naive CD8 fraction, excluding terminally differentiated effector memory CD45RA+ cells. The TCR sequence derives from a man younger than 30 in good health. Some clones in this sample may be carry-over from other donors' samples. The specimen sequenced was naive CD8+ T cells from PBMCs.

CDR3 nucleotide sequence: TGTGCCAGCAGCTTTGGGACGGCCCTAACTAGTGGCTACACCTTC. Its translation: CASSFGTALTSGYTF. The V gene is TRBV5-6, the J gene TRBJ1-2; TRBD1 is a possible D gene (5 bases). The CDR3 extends over 15 amino acids. The V and J ends lost 2 bases and 7 bases respectively, with 18 bases between them. The germline CDR1 and CDR2 sequences are SGHDT and YYEEEE.